This TCR beta chain was profiled in a study of blood T cell repertoires in COVID-19. This table comes from immunoSEQ multiplex PCR, and its TCRdb copy is limited to in-frame clones, with some not included. The sample comprises more than 150,000 clones, about 85% of which are singletons, and around 9.8% rests with the top ten. The germline V gene has CDR1 SGDLS and CDR2 YYNGEE. This CDR3 region has 14 residues. The ends lost 3 bases at V and 7 bases at J; junction bases unmatched: 6. V is TRBV9 and J is TRBJ2-1, with 8 bases fitting TRBD2. The specimen sequenced was peripheral blood. This clonotype was obtained from a woman older than 75 with acute or convalescent COVID-19. Here the CDR3 DNA reads TGTGCCAGCAGCGCCGGGACTAGAGCGAATGAGCAGTTCTTC. Encoded protein: CASSAGTRANEQFF.